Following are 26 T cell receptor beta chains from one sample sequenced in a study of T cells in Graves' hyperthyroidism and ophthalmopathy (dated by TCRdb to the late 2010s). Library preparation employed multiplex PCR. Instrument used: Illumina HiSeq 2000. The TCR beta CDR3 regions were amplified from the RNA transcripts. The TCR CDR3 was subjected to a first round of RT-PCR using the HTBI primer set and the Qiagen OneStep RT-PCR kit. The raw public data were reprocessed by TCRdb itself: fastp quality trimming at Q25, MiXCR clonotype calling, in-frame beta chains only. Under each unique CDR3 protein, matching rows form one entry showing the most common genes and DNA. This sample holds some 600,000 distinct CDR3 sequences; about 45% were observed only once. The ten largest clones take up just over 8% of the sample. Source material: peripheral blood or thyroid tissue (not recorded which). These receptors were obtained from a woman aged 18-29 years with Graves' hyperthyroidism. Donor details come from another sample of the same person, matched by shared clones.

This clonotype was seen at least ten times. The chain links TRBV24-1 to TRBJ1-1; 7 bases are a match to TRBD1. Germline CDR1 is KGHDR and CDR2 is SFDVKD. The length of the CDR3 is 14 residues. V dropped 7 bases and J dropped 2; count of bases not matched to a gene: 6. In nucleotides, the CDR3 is TGTGCCACCAGCCAAGCAGGGGGAAACACTGAAGCTTTCTTT. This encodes CATSQAGGNTEAFF.

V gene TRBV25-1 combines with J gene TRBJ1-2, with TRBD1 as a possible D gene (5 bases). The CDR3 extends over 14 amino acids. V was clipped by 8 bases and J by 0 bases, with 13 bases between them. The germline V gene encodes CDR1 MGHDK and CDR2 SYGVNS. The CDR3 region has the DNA TGTGCCAGCGTTGACTCAGGGACTAACTATGGCTACACCTTC. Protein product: CASVDSGTNYGYTF.

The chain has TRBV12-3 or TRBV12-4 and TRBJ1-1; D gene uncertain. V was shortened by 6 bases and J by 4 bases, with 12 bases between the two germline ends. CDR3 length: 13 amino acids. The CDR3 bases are TGTGCCAGCAGCCCAGAAGGGATCACTGAAGCTTTCTTT. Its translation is CASSPEGITEAFF.

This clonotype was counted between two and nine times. CDR3 sequence reads: CASSRQGSGGSNQPQHF. Written as DNA, the CDR3 is TGTGCCAGTAGTCGGCAGGGTTCTGGTGGGAGCAATCAGCCCCAGCATTTT. The chain recombines TRBV19 with TRBJ1-5, with D perhaps matching TRBD1 (5 bases). The CDR3 runs to 17 residues. Germline V gene data show CDR1 as LNHDA and CDR2 as SQIVND (reference sequence). With 5 bases removed from V and 1 base from J, the gap between germline ends came to 18 bases. Complete variable domain (other parts from reference TRBV19 and TRBJ1-5): DGGITQSPKYLFRKEGQNVTLSCEQNLNHDAMYWYRQDPGQGLRLIYYSQIVNDFQKGDIAEGYSVSREKKESFPLTVTSAQKNPTAFYLCASSRQGSGGSNQPQHFGDGTRLSIL.

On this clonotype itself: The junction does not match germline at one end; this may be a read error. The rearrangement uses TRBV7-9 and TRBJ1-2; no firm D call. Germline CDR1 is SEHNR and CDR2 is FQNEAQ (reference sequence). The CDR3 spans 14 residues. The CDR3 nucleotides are TGTGCCAGCAGCCTAGCGGGGAGTAGGTATGGCTACACCTTC. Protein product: CASSLAGSRYGYTF.

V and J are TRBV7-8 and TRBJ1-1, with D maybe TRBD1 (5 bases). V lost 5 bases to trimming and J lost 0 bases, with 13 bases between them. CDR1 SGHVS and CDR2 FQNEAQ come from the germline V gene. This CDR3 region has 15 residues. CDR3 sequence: CASSPPGGVNTEAFF. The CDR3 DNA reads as TGTGCCAGCAGCCCGCCTGGGGGGGTGAACACTGAAGCTTTCTTT. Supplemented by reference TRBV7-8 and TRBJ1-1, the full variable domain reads GAGVSQSPRYKVAKRGQDVALRCDPISGHVSLFWYQQALGQGPEFLTYFQNEAQLDKSGLPSDRFFAERPEGSVSTLKIQRTQQEDSAVYLCASSPPGGVNTEAFFGQGTRLTVV.

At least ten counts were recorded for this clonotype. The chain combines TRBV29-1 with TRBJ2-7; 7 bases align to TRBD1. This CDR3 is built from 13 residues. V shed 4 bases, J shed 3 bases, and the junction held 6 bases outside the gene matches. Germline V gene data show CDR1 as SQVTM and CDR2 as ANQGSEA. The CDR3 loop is CSVGAGGNYEQYF. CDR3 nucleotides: TGCAGCGTTGGGGCAGGGGGTAACTACGAGCAGTACTTC.

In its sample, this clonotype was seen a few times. For the CDR3, the DNA is TGTGCCATCAGCTCCTCGCCGCTGAAGAGCTATGGCTACACCTTC. Amino acid sequence: CAISSSPLKSYGYTF. The chain employs TRBV10-3 and TRBJ1-2; no definite D call. This CDR3 has 15 residues. Germline assignment: CDR1 ENHRY and CDR2 SYGVKD. Trimming shortened V by 6 bases and J by 4 bases, and 18 bases separated the two germline ends.

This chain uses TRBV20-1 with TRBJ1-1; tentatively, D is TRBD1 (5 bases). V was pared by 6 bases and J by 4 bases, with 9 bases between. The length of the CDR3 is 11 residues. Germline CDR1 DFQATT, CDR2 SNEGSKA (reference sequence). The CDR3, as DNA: TGCAGTGCCGGGGCGTCCACTGAAGCTTTCTTT. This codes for CSAGASTEAFF.

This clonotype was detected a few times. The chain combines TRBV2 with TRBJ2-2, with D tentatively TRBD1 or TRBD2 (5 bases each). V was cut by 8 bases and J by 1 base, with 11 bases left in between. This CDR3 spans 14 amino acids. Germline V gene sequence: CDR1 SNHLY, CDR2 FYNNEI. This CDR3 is CASGRDGNTGELFF. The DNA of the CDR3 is TGTGCCAGCGGCCGGGACGGGAACACCGGGGAGCTGTTTTTT.

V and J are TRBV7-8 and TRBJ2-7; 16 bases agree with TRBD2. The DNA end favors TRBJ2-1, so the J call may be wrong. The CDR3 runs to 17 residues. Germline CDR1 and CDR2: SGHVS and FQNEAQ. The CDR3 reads CASSSTGTSGRVNEQFF. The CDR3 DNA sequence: TGTGCCAGCAGCAGCACAGGGACTAGCGGGAGGGTCAATGAGCAGTTCTTC.

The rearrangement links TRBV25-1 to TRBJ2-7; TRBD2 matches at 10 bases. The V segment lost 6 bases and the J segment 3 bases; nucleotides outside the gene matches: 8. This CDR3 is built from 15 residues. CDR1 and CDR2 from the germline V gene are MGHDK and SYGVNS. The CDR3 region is CASSQGLAENYEQYF. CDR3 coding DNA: TGTGCCAGCAGCCAAGGACTAGCGGAGAACTACGAGCAGTACTTC.

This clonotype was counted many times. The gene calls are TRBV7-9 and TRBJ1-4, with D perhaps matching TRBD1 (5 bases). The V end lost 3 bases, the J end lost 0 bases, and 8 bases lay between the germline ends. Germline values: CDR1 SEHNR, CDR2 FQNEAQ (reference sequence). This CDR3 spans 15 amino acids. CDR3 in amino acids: CASSFQGTTNEKLFF. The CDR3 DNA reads TGTGCCAGCAGCTTTCAGGGCACAACTAATGAAAAACTGTTTTTT.

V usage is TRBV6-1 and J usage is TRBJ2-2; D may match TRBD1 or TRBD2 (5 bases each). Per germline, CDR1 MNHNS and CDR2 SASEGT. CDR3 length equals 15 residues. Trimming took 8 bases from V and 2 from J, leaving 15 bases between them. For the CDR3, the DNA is TGTGCCAGCCTCGGTTTGGGGGAAAACACCGGGGAGCTGTTTTTT. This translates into CASLGLGENTGELFF.

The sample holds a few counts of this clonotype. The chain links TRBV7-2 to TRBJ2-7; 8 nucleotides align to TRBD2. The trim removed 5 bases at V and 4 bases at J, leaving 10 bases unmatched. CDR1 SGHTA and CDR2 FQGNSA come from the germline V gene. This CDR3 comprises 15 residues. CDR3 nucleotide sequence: TGTGCCAGCAGCCAAGGACTAGCTGGCGAATACGAGCAGTACTTC. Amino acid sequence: CASSQGLAGEYEQYF.

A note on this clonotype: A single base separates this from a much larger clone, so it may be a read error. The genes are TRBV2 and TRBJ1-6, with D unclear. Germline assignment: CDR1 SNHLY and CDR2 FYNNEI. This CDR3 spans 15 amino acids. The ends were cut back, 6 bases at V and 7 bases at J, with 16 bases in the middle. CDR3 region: CASSSVSEPNSPLHF. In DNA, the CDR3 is TGTGCCAGCAGCTCTGTGAGCGAACCCAATTCACCCCTCCACTTT.

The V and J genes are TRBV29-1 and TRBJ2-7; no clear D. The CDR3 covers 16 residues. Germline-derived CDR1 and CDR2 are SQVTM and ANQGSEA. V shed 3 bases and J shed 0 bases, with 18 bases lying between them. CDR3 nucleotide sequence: TGCAGCGTTGATTCAAAGCAGGTTTTCAGCTCCTACGAGCAGTACTTC. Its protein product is CSVDSKQVFSSYEQYF.

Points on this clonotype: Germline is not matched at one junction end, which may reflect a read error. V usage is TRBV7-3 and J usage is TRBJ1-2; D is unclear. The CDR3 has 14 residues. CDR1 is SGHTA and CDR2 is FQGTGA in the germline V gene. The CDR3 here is CASSQDRTNYGYTF. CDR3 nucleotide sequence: TGCGCCAGCAGCCAAGACCGTACTAACTATGGCTACACCTTC.

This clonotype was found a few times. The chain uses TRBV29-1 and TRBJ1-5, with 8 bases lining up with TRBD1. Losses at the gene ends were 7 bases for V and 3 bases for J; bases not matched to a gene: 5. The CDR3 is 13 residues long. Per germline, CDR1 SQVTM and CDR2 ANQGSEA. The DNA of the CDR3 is TGCAGCGCTAGACAGGGGCTCAATCAGCCCCAGCATTTT. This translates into CSARQGLNQPQHF.

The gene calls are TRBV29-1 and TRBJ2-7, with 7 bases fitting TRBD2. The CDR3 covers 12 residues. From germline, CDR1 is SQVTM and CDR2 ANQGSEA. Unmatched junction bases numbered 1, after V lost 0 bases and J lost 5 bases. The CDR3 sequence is CSVEDRGDEQYF. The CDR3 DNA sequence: TGCAGCGTTGAAGATCGGGGGGACGAGCAGTACTTC.

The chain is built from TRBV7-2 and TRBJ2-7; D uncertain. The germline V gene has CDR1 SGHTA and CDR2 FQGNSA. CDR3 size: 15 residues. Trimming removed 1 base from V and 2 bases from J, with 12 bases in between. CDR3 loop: CASSLVGQATYEQYF. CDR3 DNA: TGTGCCAGCAGCTTAGTCGGGCAGGCCACCTACGAGCAGTACTTC.

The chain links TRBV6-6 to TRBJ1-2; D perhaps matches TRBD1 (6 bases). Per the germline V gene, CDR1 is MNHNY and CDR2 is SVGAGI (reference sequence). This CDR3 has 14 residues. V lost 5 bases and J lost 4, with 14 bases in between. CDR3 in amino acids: CASSDRLILYGYTF. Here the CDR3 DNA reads TGTGCCAGCAGTGACAGGCTCATCCTCTATGGCTACACCTTC.

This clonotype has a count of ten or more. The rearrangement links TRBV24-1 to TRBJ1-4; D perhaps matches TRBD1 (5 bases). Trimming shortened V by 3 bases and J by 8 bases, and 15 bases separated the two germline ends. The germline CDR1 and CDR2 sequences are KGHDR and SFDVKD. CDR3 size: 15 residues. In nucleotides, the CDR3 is TGTGCCACCAGTGATCCAGTAGAGGGGAACGAAAAACTGTTTTTT. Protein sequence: CATSDPVEGNEKLFF.

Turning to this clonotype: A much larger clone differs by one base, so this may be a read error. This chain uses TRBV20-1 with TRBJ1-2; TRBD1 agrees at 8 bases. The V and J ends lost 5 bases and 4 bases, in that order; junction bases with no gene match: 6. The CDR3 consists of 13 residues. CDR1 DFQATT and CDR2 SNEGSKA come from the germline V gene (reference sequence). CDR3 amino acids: CSAVDRDAYGYTF. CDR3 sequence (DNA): TGCAGTGCTGTGGACAGGGATGCCTATGGCTACACCTTC.

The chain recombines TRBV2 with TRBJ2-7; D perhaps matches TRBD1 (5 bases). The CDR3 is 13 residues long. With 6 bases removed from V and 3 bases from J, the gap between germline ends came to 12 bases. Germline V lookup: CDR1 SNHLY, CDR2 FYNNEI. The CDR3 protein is CASRLGQYYEQYF. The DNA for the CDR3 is TGTGCCAGCAGACTGGGGCAGTACTACGAGCAGTACTTC.

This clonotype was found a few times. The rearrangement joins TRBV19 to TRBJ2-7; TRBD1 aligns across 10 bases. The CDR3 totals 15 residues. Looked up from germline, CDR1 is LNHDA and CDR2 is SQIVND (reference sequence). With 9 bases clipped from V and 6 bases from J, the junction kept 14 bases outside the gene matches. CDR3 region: CASRRNRDRGGEQYF. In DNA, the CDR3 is TGTGCCAGCAGACGAAACCGGGACAGGGGTGGCGAGCAGTACTTC.